The T cell receptor beta chain under discussion was sequenced for a study of cytomegalovirus exposure and HLA in healthy donors. On this clone itself: Its specificity is unknown.

The PCR made use of 60 Vbeta and 13 Jbeta primers. Here immunoSEQ multiplex PCR was the method, and the copy in TCRdb shows in-frame clones only, minus some. The table records around 130,000 clones, around 75% of them present only once. The germline CDR1 and CDR2 sequences are MDHEN and SYDVKM. CDR3 length equals 17 residues. V was pared by 2 bases and J by 1 base, with 0 bases of the junction left unmatched. Study-wide points: The authors enumerated over 150 TCR beta chains as linked to cytomegalovirus.

This chain links TRBV28 with TRBJ2-6; 12 nucleotides match TRBD2. The TCR was taken from a female donor in good health and CMV-seronegative. Sequenced sample: PBMCs. The CDR3 loop reads CASSLTSGRSGANVLTF. As DNA, the CDR3 is TGTGCCAGCAGTTTAACTAGCGGGAGGTCTGGGGCCAACGTCCTGACTTTC.